The 15 T cell receptor beta chains reported below all come from one sample, sequenced in a study of molecular identifiers for immune sequencing clone quantification. MiXCR, run by TCRdb on the PCR reads, gives a single entry per CDR3 protein. The data hold 85,000 to 120,000 distinct CDR3 sequences, with 30% to 35% observed a single time. Specimen: naive CD8+ T cells from blood, with Jurkat cell RNA spiked in. Regarding subset: FACS-sorted CD8+CD4-CCR7+CD45RA+ naive T cells. The source is a human donor in good health. Some libraries in this study had Jurkat cell RNA spiked in.

This clonotype was seen a handful of times. The gene calls are TRBV12-3 or TRBV12-4 and TRBJ2-6; D tentatively fits TRBD1 or TRBD2 (5 bases each). This CDR3 is 19 amino acids long. The V gene lost 1 base and the J gene lost 0 bases, with 16 bases spanning the gap. In nucleotides, the CDR3 is TGTGCCAGCAGTTTAGGCGTCGGGGACGGCCTCTCTGGGGCCAACGTCCTGACTTTC. Protein product: CASSLGVGDGLSGANVLTF.

As regards this clonotype: One end of the junction is discordant with germline, which a read error may explain. This chain uses TRBV7-9 with TRBJ2-7; possible D gene TRBD2, 6 bases. The CDR3 totals 14 residues. Germline V gene data show CDR1 as SEHNR and CDR2 as FQNEAQ (reference sequence). The CDR3 DNA follows: TGTGCCAGCAGCCCACCTAGCGAAATCTACGCGCAGTACTTC. It specifies CASSPPSEIYAQYF. The full variable domain, in which reference TRBV7-9 and TRBJ2-7 provide the parts outside the CDR3, is DTGVSQNPRHKITKRGQNVTFRCDPISEHNRLYWYRQTLGQGPEFLTYFQNEAQLEKSRLLSDRFSAERPKGSFSTLEIQRTEQGDSAMYLCASSPPSEIYAQYFGPGTRLTVT.

Only a few counts were recorded for this clonotype. This chain connects TRBV11-2 to TRBJ2-7; 9 bases match TRBD2. Germline CDR1 and CDR2: SGHAT and FQNNGV. The junction had 8 bases not matched to a gene; V was cut back by 5 bases and J by 3 bases. The CDR3 has 15 residues. CDR3 DNA sequence: TGTGCCAGCAGCCTATCCCGGACTAGCGACTACGAGCAGTACTTC. This codes for CASSLSRTSDYEQYF.

The chain has TRBV10-3 and TRBJ2-1; either TRBD1 or TRBD2 may fit D (6 bases each). Germline CDR1 is ENHRY and CDR2 is SYGVKD. Trimming removed 10 bases from V and 4 bases from J, with 23 bases in between. The CDR3 spans 16 residues. CDR3 sequence: CATRERGEKIYNEQFF. CDR3 sequence (DNA): TGTGCCACCCGGGAGAGGGGGGAGAAGATTTACAATGAGCAGTTCTTC.

There are many counts of this clonotype. CDR3 protein: CASSRGGTPFEQYF. The CDR3 nucleotides are TGTGCCAGCTCGCGGGGAGGGACTCCCTTCGAGCAGTACTTC. This chain uses TRBV7-8 with TRBJ2-7; 7 nucleotides align to TRBD2. This CDR3 is 14 amino acids long. Germline CDR1 reads SGHVS; CDR2 reads FQNEAQ. After removal of 8 bases from V and 6 bases from J, the junction contained 13 bases not matched to a gene. The entire variable domain, with the rest obtained from reference TRBV7-8 and TRBJ2-7, is as follows: GAGVSQSPRYKVAKRGQDVALRCDPISGHVSLFWYQQALGQGPEFLTYFQNEAQLDKSGLPSDRFFAERPEGSVSTLKIQRTQQEDSAVYLCASSRGGTPFEQYFGPGTRLTVT.

The rearrangement joins TRBV10-3 to TRBJ2-7; a possible D gene is TRBD1 (5 bases). This CDR3 contains 12 residues. The germline V gene has CDR1 ENHRY and CDR2 SYGVKD. V dropped 7 bases and J dropped 2 bases, with 9 bases sitting between them. CDR3 sequence reads: CAIMDTPYEQYF. For the CDR3, the DNA is TGTGCCATCATGGACACCCCCTACGAGCAGTACTTC.

The chain carries TRBV20-1 and TRBJ2-6, with 9 positions matching TRBD1. The junction had 1 base not matched to a gene; V was cut back by 3 bases and J by 1 base. CDR1 and CDR2 (germline): DFQATT, SNEGSKA (reference sequence). The CDR3 is 15 residues long. The CDR3 DNA reads TGCAGTGCTAGGACAGGGGGATCTGGGGCCAACGTCCTGACTTTC. It specifies CSARTGGSGANVLTF.

The rearrangement joins TRBV5-8 to TRBJ2-2; D unclear. Germline V gene lookup returns CDR1 SGHTS and CDR2 YDEGEE. The length of the CDR3 is 11 residues. The V end lost 4 bases, the J end lost 9 bases, and 7 bases lay between the germline ends. CDR3 amino acids: CASSTGWELFF. In DNA form, the CDR3 reads TGTGCCAGCAGCACGGGTTGGGAGCTGTTTTTT.

As concerns this clonotype: One junction end does not reproduce the germline sequence, and a read error may be involved. The V call is TRBV6-5, the J call TRBJ2-1; D perhaps matches TRBD2 (5 bases). The CDR3 contains 15 residues. The germline gives CDR1 MNHEY, CDR2 SVGAGI. The CDR3 here is CASRRTPSSYKEQFF. The DNA for the CDR3 is TGTGCCAGCAGACGGACTCCCAGCTCCTACAAAGAGCAGTTCTTC.

This clonotype was seen more than once but under ten times. The V and J genes are TRBV3-1 and TRBJ2-2; D is unclear. With 6 bases removed from V and 6 bases from J, the gap between germline ends came to 11 bases. This CDR3 contains 13 residues. Germline CDR1 LGHDT, CDR2 YNNKEL (reference sequence). In DNA form, the CDR3 reads TGTGCCAGCAGGCTAAGGTTGTCCGGGGAGCTGTTTTTT. Residues: CASRLRLSGELFF. The full variable domain, in which reference TRBV3-1 and TRBJ2-2 provide the parts outside the CDR3, is DTAVSQTPKYLVTQMGNDKSIKCEQNLGHDTMYWYKQDSKKFLKIMFSYNNKELIINETVPNRFSPKSPDKAHLNLHINSLELGDSAVYFCASRLRLSGELFFGEGSRLTVL.

The chain joins TRBV12-3 or TRBV12-4 to TRBJ2-3; D is possibly TRBD1 or TRBD2 (5 bases each). The CDR3 is 17 residues long. Trimming removed 5 bases from V and 1 base from J, with 19 bases in between. This chain's CDR3 is CASSPGRRKYRTDTQYF. The CDR3, as DNA: TGTGCCAGCAGTCCGGGACGCCGGAAATACCGCACAGATACGCAGTATTTT.

This clonotype has a count of ten or more. This rearrangement joins TRBV7-8 to TRBJ2-3; D is unclear. The CDR3 consists of 11 residues. The ends were cut back, 4 bases at V and 10 bases at J, with 9 bases in the middle. Looked up from germline, CDR1 is SGHVS and CDR2 is FQNEAQ. As DNA, the CDR3 is TGTGCCAGCAGCTCTCCATCCCCGCAGTATTTT. Translation: CASSSPSPQYF.

This clonotype was seen only a few times. V gene TRBV14 combines with J gene TRBJ2-5; D not certain. Trimming took off 4 bases at V and 4 bases at J, with 10 bases between the two ends. In germline, CDR1 is SGHDN, CDR2 FVKESK. The CDR3 runs to 13 residues. The CDR3 DNA is TGTGCCAGCAGCCGGTGGTCAAGAGAGACCCAGTACTTC. It yields the protein CASSRWSRETQYF.

About this clonotype itself: Because the CDR3 is missing its conserved closing phenylalanine or tryptophan, this is likely a read error. The genes are TRBV11-2 and TRBJ2-1; D is unresolved. The V gene's germline CDR1 is SGHAT and CDR2 FQNNGV. V was clipped by 5 bases and J by 8 bases, with 7 bases between them. The CDR3 totals 11 residues. CDR3 nucleotide sequence: TGTGCCAGCAGCCTTCCACATGAGCAGTTCATC. Its protein is CASSLPHEQFI.

In its sample, this clonotype was seen a few times. The chain is built from TRBV9 and TRBJ2-3; the D gene is possibly TRBD1 (5 bases). V dropped 0 bases and J dropped 5 bases, with 10 bases sitting between them. This CDR3 comprises 14 residues. The germline V gene has CDR1 SGDLS and CDR2 YYNGEE. DNA of the CDR3: TGTGCCAGCAGCGTAGGGGGCGAAGGAGATACGCAGTATTTT. Translating gives CASSVGGEGDTQYF.